A selection of T cell receptor beta chains follows, all from one sample in a study of OX40 agonist ivuxolimab in advanced cancers. The protocol was immunoSEQ multiplex PCR, while the TCRdb copy is restricted to in-frame clones and leaves out a portion. The sample has about 81,000 clones, about 88% seen once; the top ten hold around 0.45%. The sequenced sample was CD4+ or CD8+ T cells sorted from blood, obtained in a trial of the OX40 agonist ivuxolimab. These receptors originate from an adult with an advanced solid tumor such as melanoma, head and neck, liver or kidney cancer. The CDR3 runs from the conserved cysteine through the conserved F or W. The D gene is left open where the match is weak. Expanded clones are given a class, and other clones once, few, many or no size at all.

d_gene | len | abundance | j_gene | v_gene | CDR3nt | CDR3aa
TRBD1 | 18 | . | TRBJ2-2 | TRBV5-4 | TGTGCCAGCAGCCCCGTCCGACAGGGAAGTATGATGGCCGGGGAGCTGTTTTTT | CASSPVRQGSMMAGELFF
. | 14 | . | TRBJ1-4 | TRBV2 | TGTGCCAGCACCTACAGAGCAACTAATGAAAAACTGTTTTTT | CASTYRATNEKLFF
. | 12 | . | TRBJ1-1 | TRBV27 | TGTGCCACCCAGAACAGGAACACTGAAGCTTTCTTT | CATQNRNTEAFF
. | 13 | few | TRBJ1-6 | TRBV7-2 | TGTGCCAGCAGCTCGGGTGTTAATTCACCCCTCCACTTT | CASSSGVNSPLHF
TRBD1 | 14 | . | TRBJ1-4 | TRBV19 | TGTGCCAGTAGCCCGGGACAGACTAATGAAAAACTGTTTTTT | CASSPGQTNEKLFF
. | 15 | . | TRBJ1-2 | TRBV6-1 | TGTGCCAGCAGTGAAGACTGGGCAGGGAGCTATGGCTACACCTTC | CASSEDWAGSYGYTF
TRBD2 | 13 | . | TRBJ2-5 | TRBV10-3 | TGTGCCATCAGCCTAGCGGATCGCGAGACCCAGTACTTC | CAISLADRETQYF
. | 15 | . | TRBJ1-2 | TRBV7-9 | TGTGCCAGCAGCTTAGTAGGGGCCTCAATGGATGGCTACACCTTC | CASSLVGASMDGYTF
. | 13 | once | TRBJ2-1 | TRBV18 | TGTGCCAGCTCACCATCCCCCGGAAGGGAGCAGTTCTTC | CASSPSPGREQFF
. | 13 | . | TRBJ1-1 | TRBV28 | TGTGCCAGCAGTCCGGGGGTGAACACTGAAGCTTTCTTT | CASSPGVNTEAFF
. | 13 | . | TRBJ1-1 | TRBV7-3 | TGTGCCAGCAGCTTAGAAGTGGGAACTGAAGCTTTCTTT | CASSLEVGTEAFF